This TCR beta chain was sequenced during a study of shared clonotypes between healthy human individuals. The authors divided CD4+ cells into CD45RA+ naive and CD45RA-negative memory subsets. CDR3 length: 16 residues. The V gene's germline CDR1 is SGHRS and CDR2 YFSETQ. The ends lost 6 bases at V and 0 bases at J; junction bases unmatched: 8. The data were produced by immunoSEQ multiplex PCR, yet TCRdb's version contains in-frame clones alone and is incomplete. Here the sample spans over a million clones, approximately 97% being singletons. The V and J genes are TRBV5-1 and TRBJ2-1; TRBD2 agrees at 8 bases. Sequenced material: naive CD4+ T cells sorted from blood. Subset reported: CD45RA+ positively selected. The origin of this receptor is a young man in good health. Written as DNA, the CDR3 is TGCGCCAGCAACTTAGCGGGATCTAGCTCCTACAATGAGCAGTTCTTC. Amino acids: CASNLAGSSSYNEQFF.